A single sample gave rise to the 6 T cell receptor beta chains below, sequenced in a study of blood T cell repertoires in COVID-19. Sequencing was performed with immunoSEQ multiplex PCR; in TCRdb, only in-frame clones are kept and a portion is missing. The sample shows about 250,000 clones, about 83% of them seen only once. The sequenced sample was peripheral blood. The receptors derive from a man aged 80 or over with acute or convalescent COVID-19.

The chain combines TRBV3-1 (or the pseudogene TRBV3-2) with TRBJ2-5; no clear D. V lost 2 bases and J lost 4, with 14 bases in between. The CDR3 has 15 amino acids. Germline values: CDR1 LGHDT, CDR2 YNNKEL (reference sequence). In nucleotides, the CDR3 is TGTGCCAGCAGCCAACGAGGCCGAACGGGAGAGACCCAGTACTTC. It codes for CASSQRGRTGETQYF.

The CDR3 reads CASSETEGTDTQYF. As DNA, the CDR3 is TGTGCCAGCAGTGAGACAGAGGGCACAGATACGCAGTATTTT. The V gene is TRBV2, the J gene TRBJ2-3; D may be TRBD1 (5 bases). This CDR3 comprises 14 residues. Trimming removed 3 bases at V and 1 base at J, with 8 bases between. Germline-derived CDR1 and CDR2 are SNHLY and FYNNEI.

The CDR3 sequence is CASSEQTSRLFF. The CDR3 region has the DNA TGTGCCAGCAGTGAACAGACTAGCAGACTGTTCTTC. The rearrangement joins TRBV6-1 to TRBJ2-1; 7 positions match TRBD2. Germline assignment: CDR1 MNHNS and CDR2 SASEGT. The CDR3 runs 12 residues. V trimming: 2 bases; J trimming: 15 bases; junction bases outside the gene matches: 7.

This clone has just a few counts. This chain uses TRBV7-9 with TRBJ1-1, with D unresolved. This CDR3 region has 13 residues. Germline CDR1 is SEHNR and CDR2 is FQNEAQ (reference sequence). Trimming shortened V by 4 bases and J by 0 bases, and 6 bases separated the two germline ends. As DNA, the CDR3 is TGTGCCAGCAGCTCACAGATGAACACTGAAGCTTTCTTT. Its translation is CASSSQMNTEAFF.

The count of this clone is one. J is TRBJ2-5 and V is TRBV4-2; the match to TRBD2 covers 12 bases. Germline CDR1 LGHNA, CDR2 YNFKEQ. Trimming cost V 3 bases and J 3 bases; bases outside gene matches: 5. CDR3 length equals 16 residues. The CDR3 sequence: CASSQVRLAGEETQYF. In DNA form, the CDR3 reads TGTGCCAGCAGCCAGGTCCGACTAGCGGGGGAAGAGACCCAGTACTTC.

The CDR3 DNA is TGTGCCAGCAGCTTAGGCACAGGGTGGCCCCACCAAGAGACCCAGTACTTC. Translation: CASSLGTGWPHQETQYF. The gene calls are TRBV11-2 and TRBJ2-5, with D tentatively TRBD1 (6 bases). The CDR3 is 17 amino acids. V shed 1 base and J shed 0 bases, with 15 bases lying between them. Germline V lookup: CDR1 SGHAT, CDR2 FQNNGV.